Given below is one T cell receptor beta chain in context. Clones were sequenced by immunoSEQ multiplex PCR, and TCRdb holds only the in-frame ones, with some missing. Counted here are roughly 44,000 clones, nearly 95% occurring once; the ten biggest clones make up roughly 7%. This entry belongs to a study of T cells in tuberculosis. On average about 92,000 T cells per donor were immunosequenced. Material for sequencing was PBMCs. This receptor was obtained from a donor aged 10 to 29 with latent tuberculosis or without tuberculosis infection.

The CDR3 reads CASSFTPNYGYTF. CDR3 sequence (DNA): TGTGCCAGCAGTTTTACACCGAACTATGGCTACACCTTC. The V and J genes are TRBV27 and TRBJ1-2; D ambiguous. Germline V gene data show CDR1 as MNHEY and CDR2 as SMNVEV (reference sequence). The CDR3 covers 13 residues. V dropped 3 bases and J dropped 2 bases, with 7 bases sitting between them.